These T cell receptor beta chains were read from a single sample in a study of T cell responses to AZD1222 COVID-19 vaccine. Sequencing used immunoSEQ multiplex PCR; TCRdb keeps in-frame clones, though not all of them. The sample carries under 110,000 clones, around 84% recorded once. The input for sequencing was peripheral blood, taken on day 0 of AZD1222 vaccination. The source is an adult in good health. The CDR3 runs from the conserved cysteine through the conserved F or W. Each record gives: J gene, D gene, V gene, clone size, CDR3 DNA, CDR3 protein. A D gene is named only where the DNA matches it firmly. Rows give clone size only sometimes, using once, few, many, or a class for an expanded clone.

TRBJ1-4,.,TRBV13,.,TGTGCCAGCAGCTTGAGGGGTGAAAAACTGTTTTTT,CASSLRGEKLFF
TRBJ1-1,TRBD1,TRBV14,few,TGTGCCAGCAGCCAAGTAGGGGACAGGGTGAACACTGAAGCTTTCTTT,CASSQVGDRVNTEAFF
TRBJ1-1,.,TRBV18,.,TGTGCCAGCTCACCGGGGGTTCAGGCCGGTGAAGCTTTCTTT,CASSPGVQAGEAFF
TRBJ2-7,.,TRBV5-4,.,TGTGCCAGCCCGGGCCCCTCTATGGGGGAGCAGTACTTC,CASPGPSMGEQYF
TRBJ2-6,.,TRBV3-1/TRBV3-2,.,TGTGCCAGCAGCCAAGATAGAACGGGTGGGGCCAACGTCCTGACTTTC,CASSQDRTGGANVLTF
TRBJ1-1,TRBD1,TRBV5-1,once,TGCGCCAGCAGCTGGACAGGGGACACTGAAGCTTTCTTT,CASSWTGDTEAFF
TRBJ1-2,TRBD1,TRBV5-1,few,TGCGCCAGCAGCTCGACAGGGAGTCTTGGCTACACCTTC,CASSSTGSLGYTF
TRBJ1-6,.,TRBV3-1/TRBV3-2,once,TGTGCCAGCAGCCAAGATCGTCTGTCAGGTTTTAATTCACCCCTCCACTTT,CASSQDRLSGFNSPLHF
TRBJ1-1,.,TRBV30,.,TGTGCCTGGAGTGTGGGTCCCCTCATGAACACTGAAGCTTTCTTT,CAWSVGPLMNTEAFF
TRBJ1-1,.,TRBV29-1,.,TGCAGCGTTGAAGGACAGCAGAACACTGAAGCTTTCTTT,CSVEGQQNTEAFF
TRBJ2-2,TRBD2,TRBV7-9,.,TGTGCCAGCAGCTTACGACTAGCTAACACCGGGGAGCTGTTTTTT,CASSLRLANTGELFF
TRBJ1-1,.,TRBV6-1,.,TGTGCCAGCAGTCTCGGGTCAAACACTGAAGCTTTCTTT,CASSLGSNTEAFF
TRBJ1-2,.,TRBV5-5,.,TGTGCCAGCAGCTTGGAGCCTGGGAGGAATGGCTACACCTTC,CASSLEPGRNGYTF
TRBJ1-1,.,TRBV7-2,once,TGTGCCAGCAGCTTAGGTGCGGGTACTGAAGCTTTCTTT,CASSLGAGTEAFF
TRBJ1-5,TRBD1,TRBV3-1/TRBV3-2,once,TGTGCCAGCAGCCAAGCGAACGGGACAGATTTATTTTCCAATCAGCCCCAGCATTTT,CASSQANGTDLFSNQPQHF
TRBJ2-5,.,TRBV21-1,.,TGTGCCAGCAGCAAAGCGCCTTATGGCAGGGGAGTAGCGGGAGCCTCCTCACAAGAGACCCAGTACTTC,CASSKAPYGRGVAGASSQETQYF
TRBJ2-3,.,TRBV4-1,.,TGCGCCAGCAGCCACCCTCAAACGACACCAGATACGCAGTATTTT,CASSHPQTTPDTQYF
TRBJ2-5,.,TRBV7-8,medium-sized,TGTGCCAGTAGTCGGGGTAGAGGTCCATCGGAGACCCAGTACTTC,CASSRGRGPSETQYF
TRBJ1-2,.,TRBV14,.,TGTGCCAGCAGCCAAGAGCTGGGTGCCTATGGCTACACCTTC,CASSQELGAYGYTF
TRBJ1-2,.,TRBV2,.,TGTGCCAGCAGTGATGATGTAATTCTATACACCTTC,CASSDDVILYTF
TRBJ1-6,.,TRBV19,once,TGTGCCAGTAGGGGATATACGAATAATTCACCCCTCCACTTT,CASRGYTNNSPLHF
TRBJ2-3,TRBD2,TRBV7-9,.,TGTGCCAGCAGCTCGAGGACTAGCGCAGATACGCAGTATTTT,CASSSRTSADTQYF
TRBJ2-3,.,TRBV21-1,.,TGTGCCAGCAGGGGGTCCGAAAGCACAGATACGCAGTATTTT,CASRGSESTDTQYF
TRBJ1-1,.,TRBV7-2,.,TGTGCCAGCAGCTTGACAGGAGGGAACACTGAAGCTTTCTTT,CASSLTGGNTEAFF
TRBJ2-1,.,TRBV4-3,.,TGCGCCAGCAGCCAAGACGAGCGCGGCGCCTACAATGAGCAGTTCTTC,CASSQDERGAYNEQFF
TRBJ1-6,.,TRBV6-5,few,TGTGCCAGCACCATAACGACAGGTCGGAATTCACCCCTCCACTTT,CASTITTGRNSPLHF
TRBJ2-1,.,TRBV28,.,TGTGCCAGCGCAGGGACGGGAGACCCCCACAATGAGCAGTTCTTC,CASAGTGDPHNEQFF
TRBJ2-7,.,TRBV18,.,TGTGCCAGCTCACCACCGTCTAGTTCTGTGCAGTACTTC,CASSPPSSSVQYF
TRBJ2-3,.,TRBV6-5,.,TGTGCCAGCAAGTCCGGGACGGTCACAGATACGCAGTATTTT,CASKSGTVTDTQYF
TRBJ2-1,.,TRBV19,.,TGTGCCAGTAGTACCGAAGTGACCCTTAAGCAGTTCTTC,CASSTEVTLKQFF
TRBJ1-5,.,TRBV19,.,TGTGCCAGTAGAGCAGGCTATAGCAATCAGCCCCAGCATTTT,CASRAGYSNQPQHF
TRBJ1-2,TRBD1,TRBV27,once,TGTGCCAGCACTGACAGGGCCGCTAATGGCTACACCTTC,CASTDRAANGYTF
TRBJ1-1,TRBD1,TRBV19,.,TGTGCCAGTAGGATAGGGACAGAAGGCACTGAAGCTTTCTTT,CASRIGTEGTEAFF
TRBJ2-3,.,TRBV20-1,few,TGCAGTGCTAGTAGGGGTTCTAGCACAGATACGCAGTATTTT,CSASRGSSTDTQYF
TRBJ1-5,.,TRBV15,.,TGTGCCACCAGCAGAGAAACAGAGCCTGTCAATCAGCCCCAGCATTTT,CATSRETEPVNQPQHF
TRBJ2-7,TRBD2,TRBV6-5,.,TGTGCCAGCAGTTACTCGTCTAGCGGGGACGAGCAGTACTTC,CASSYSSSGDEQYF
TRBJ1-1,.,TRBV28,.,TGTGCCAGCACCCAGTTATGGAAGGGGAACCGAAGGGGCTCGGAAGCTTTCTTT,CASTQLWKGNRRGSEAFF
TRBJ2-7,.,TRBV12-3/TRBV12-4,.,TGTGCCAGCAGTCCTCCGGGAGTGCAGCCGTACTTC,CASSPPGVQPYF
TRBJ1-6,TRBD1,TRBV27,.,TGTGCCAGCAGTCCGCGGACAGGGGATTATAATTCACCCCTCCACTTT,CASSPRTGDYNSPLHF
TRBJ1-3,.,TRBV28,.,TGTGCCAGCAGTTTATTGGGGTTTGGAAACACCATATATTTT,CASSLLGFGNTIYF
TRBJ2-3,.,TRBV24-1,few,TGTGCCACCAGTGATTTGAGGCAGGGGTCGGATACGCAGTATTTT,CATSDLRQGSDTQYF
TRBJ2-7,.,TRBV30,.,TGTGCCTGGAGTTCCAGAGGCTACGAGCAGTACTTC,CAWSSRGYEQYF
TRBJ1-5,.,TRBV28,.,TGTGCCAGCAGTTTATCCGACAGGAACAGTCAGCCCCAGCATTTT,CASSLSDRNSQPQHF
TRBJ1-2,TRBD1,TRBV28,.,TGTGCCAGCAGTGGCCCGGGACAGCCTTATGGCTACACCTTC,CASSGPGQPYGYTF
TRBJ2-6,.,TRBV10-3,.,TGTGCCATCAGTGAGTCGATGGTCTCTGGGGCCAACGTCCTGACTTTC,CAISESMVSGANVLTF
TRBJ2-7,TRBD2,TRBV6-1,.,TGTGCCAGCAGTGACGGGACTAGCGGGCCCTACGAGCAGTACTTC,CASSDGTSGPYEQYF
TRBJ2-7,TRBD2,TRBV11-2,.,TGTGCCAGCAGCCCCCAGGCGGGGGTTGAGCAGTACTTC,CASSPQAGVEQYF
TRBJ2-1,.,TRBV6-5,.,TGTGCCAGCAGCAACAGCGTGGGGACATCTCAGTTCTTC,CASSNSVGTSQFF
TRBJ1-2,.,TRBV6-6,once,TGTGCCAGCACAGAAAATTTGGCAATTGGCTACACCTTC,CASTENLAIGYTF
TRBJ2-3,.,TRBV7-8,.,TGTGCCAGCAGCTTAGCTTCCAATACGCAGTATTTT,CASSLASNTQYF